This T cell receptor (beta chain) was observed in a study of blood T cells in healthy people across ages. Study observations and caveats: Relative to aged donors, long-lived donors carried more naive CD4+ cells and displayed higher diversity. Donor CMV infection status was unknown, possibly confounding age-related changes in expanded clonotypes.

The CDR3 has 14 residues. Germline V gene lookup returns CDR1 LNHNV and CDR2 YYDKDF (reference sequence). On this clonotype itself: Its antigen is not identified.

The use of a sample-barcoded 5' primer and a J-beta primer mix characterized a second PCR of roughly 7 to 11 cycles. Each CDR3 protein is one row after TCRdb ran MiXCR on the 5' RACE reads. The sample has fewer than 800,000 distinct CDR3 sequences; around half are singletons. The individuals who served as donors were healthy Caucasians living in Russia, aged roughly 6 to 100. Per sample, no less than 5.5 micrograms of total RNA were extracted. The sequence derives from an older woman in good health. The sequenced material came from blood. V and J are TRBV15 and TRBJ2-4, with TRBD2 as a possible D gene (5 bases). The J call may be faulty, since TRBJ2-5 better matches the DNA end. The CDR3 coding sequence is TGTGCCACCAGCAGAGATCGCGGAGGAGAGACCCAGTACTTC. It translates to CATSRDRGGETQYF.